This T cell receptor (beta chain) is from a study of blood T cell repertoires in COVID-19. This CDR3 is built from 14 residues. V was cut by 1 base and J by 3 bases, with 6 bases left in between. The germline gives CDR1 MGHDK, CDR2 SYGVNS. The assay was immunoSEQ multiplex PCR, and TCRdb's table has in-frame clones only and misses some. The sample yields roughly 40,000 clones, 80% to 90% seen once. Specimen: peripheral blood. The sequence was collected from a human donor in a cohort sampled during active COVID-19. The J gene is TRBJ2-2, the V gene TRBV25-1, with TRBD1 as a possible D gene (5 bases). The CDR3 DNA reads as TGTGCCAGCAGTGAATCCAGGGACACCGGGGAGCTGTTTTTT. It codes for CASSESRDTGELFF.